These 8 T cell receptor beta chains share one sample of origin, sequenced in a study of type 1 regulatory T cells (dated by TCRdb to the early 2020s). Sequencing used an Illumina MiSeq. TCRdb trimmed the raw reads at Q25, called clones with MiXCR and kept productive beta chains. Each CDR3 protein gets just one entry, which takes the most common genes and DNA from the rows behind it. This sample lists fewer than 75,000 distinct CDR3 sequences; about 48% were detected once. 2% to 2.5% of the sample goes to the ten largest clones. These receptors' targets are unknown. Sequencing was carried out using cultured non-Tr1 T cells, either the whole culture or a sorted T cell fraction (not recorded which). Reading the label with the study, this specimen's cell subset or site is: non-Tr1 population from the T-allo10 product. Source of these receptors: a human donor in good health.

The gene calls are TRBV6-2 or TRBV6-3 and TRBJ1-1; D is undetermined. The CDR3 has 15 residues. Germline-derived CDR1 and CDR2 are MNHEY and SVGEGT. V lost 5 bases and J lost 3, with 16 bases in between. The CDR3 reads CASSRSSGQYTEAFF. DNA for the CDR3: TGTGCCAGCAGTAGGAGCTCGGGCCAGTACACTGAAGCTTTCTTT.

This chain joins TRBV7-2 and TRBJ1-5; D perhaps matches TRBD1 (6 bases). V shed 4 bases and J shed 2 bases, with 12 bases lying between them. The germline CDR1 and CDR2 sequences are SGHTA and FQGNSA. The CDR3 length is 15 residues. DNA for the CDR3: TGTGCCAGCAGCTCCGGGGGGGCGCGCAATCAGCCCCAGCATTTT. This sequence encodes CASSSGGARNQPQHF.

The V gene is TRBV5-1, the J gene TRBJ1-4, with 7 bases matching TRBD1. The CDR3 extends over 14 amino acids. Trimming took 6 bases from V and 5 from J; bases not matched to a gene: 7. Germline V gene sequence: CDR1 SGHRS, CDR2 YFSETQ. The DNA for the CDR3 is TGCGCCAGCAAGACCGGGACAGCGAATGAAAAACTGTTTTTT. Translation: CASKTGTANEKLFF.

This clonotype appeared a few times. For the CDR3, the DNA is TGTGCCAGCAGCTCTTCGATAGCAGGGGGCAGGGAGACCCAGTACTTC. Protein product: CASSSSIAGGRETQYF. The V gene is TRBV7-9, the J gene TRBJ2-5; TRBD1 agrees at 8 bases. The CDR3 has 16 residues. The J segment lost 5 bases and the V segment lost 4 bases, leaving 12 bases of the junction unmatched. Germline values: CDR1 SEHNR, CDR2 FQNEAQ (reference sequence). Combining the CDR3 with reference TRBV7-9 and TRBJ2-5 gives the whole variable domain DTGVSQNPRHKITKRGQNVTFRCDPISEHNRLYWYRQTLGQGPEFLTYFQNEAQLEKSRLLSDRFSAERPKGSFSTLEIQRTEQGDSAMYLCASSSSIAGGRETQYFGPGTRLLVL.

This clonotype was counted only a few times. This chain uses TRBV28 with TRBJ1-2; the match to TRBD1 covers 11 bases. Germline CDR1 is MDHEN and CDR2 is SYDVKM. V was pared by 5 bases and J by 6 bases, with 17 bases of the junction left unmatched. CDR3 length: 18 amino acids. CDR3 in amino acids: CASSSAFFGTGGRDGYTF. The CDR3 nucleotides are TGTGCCAGCAGTAGTGCGTTTTTCGGGACAGGGGGAAGGGATGGCTACACCTTC.

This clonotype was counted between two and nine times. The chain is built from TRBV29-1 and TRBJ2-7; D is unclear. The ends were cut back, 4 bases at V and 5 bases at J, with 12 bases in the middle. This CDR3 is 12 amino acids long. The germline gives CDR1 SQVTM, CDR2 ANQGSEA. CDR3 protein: CSVAQFVHEQYF. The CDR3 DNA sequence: TGCAGCGTTGCACAGTTTGTCCACGAGCAGTACTTC.

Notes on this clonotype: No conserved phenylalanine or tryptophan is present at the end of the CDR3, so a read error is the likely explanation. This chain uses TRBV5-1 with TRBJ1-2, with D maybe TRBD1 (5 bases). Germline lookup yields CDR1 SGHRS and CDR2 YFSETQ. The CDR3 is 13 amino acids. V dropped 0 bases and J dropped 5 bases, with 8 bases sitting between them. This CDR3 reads CASSLGQKYGYTY. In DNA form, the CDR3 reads TGCGCCAGCAGCTTGGGACAGAAATATGGCTACACCTAC.

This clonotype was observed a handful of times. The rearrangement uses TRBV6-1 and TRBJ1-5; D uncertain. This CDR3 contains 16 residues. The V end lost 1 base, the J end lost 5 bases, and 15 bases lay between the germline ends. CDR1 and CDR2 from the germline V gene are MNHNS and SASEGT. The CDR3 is CASSEGRSRQDQPQHF. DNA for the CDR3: TGTGCCAGCAGTGAAGGGCGTTCAAGGCAGGATCAGCCCCAGCATTTT.